These T cell receptor beta chains were read from a single sample in a study of blood T cell repertoires in COVID-19. Data came from immunoSEQ multiplex PCR; TCRdb stores just in-frame clones and leaves some out. Among tens of thousands of clones, about 80% were seen once, and the ten largest hold around 13%. The sample taken for sequencing was peripheral blood. Receptor source: a human donor in a cohort sampled during active COVID-19. Each CDR3 is given with its conserved first and last residue. D genes are given only for firm matches. Rows may omit the clone size; those that give it use once, few, many or a size class.

V gene: TRBV19
J gene: TRBJ1-1
D gene: TRBD1
CDR3 length: 14
clone size: once
CDR3 protein: CASSAQGANTEAFF
CDR3 DNA: TGTGCCAGTAGTGCTCAGGGGGCGAACACTGAAGCTTTCTTT

V gene: TRBV12-3/TRBV12-4
J gene: TRBJ1-2
D gene: .
CDR3 length: 13
clone size: once
CDR3 protein: CASSLGGNYGYTF
CDR3 DNA: TGTGCCAGCAGCCTTGGGGGGAACTATGGCTACACCTTC

V gene: TRBV19
J gene: TRBJ1-5
D gene: .
CDR3 length: 14
clone size: .
CDR3 protein: CASSLNGRNQPQHF
CDR3 DNA: TGTGCCAGTAGCCTAAATGGCAGGAATCAGCCCCAGCATTTT

V gene: TRBV27
J gene: TRBJ2-1
D gene: .
CDR3 length: 14
clone size: .
CDR3 protein: CASGLAGIRNEQFF
CDR3 DNA: TGTGCCAGTGGGCTAGCTGGGATTAGGAATGAGCAGTTCTTC

V gene: TRBV19
J gene: TRBJ1-5
D gene: .
CDR3 length: 14
clone size: .
CDR3 protein: CASSQAGVGQPQHF
CDR3 DNA: TGTGCCAGTAGTCAGGCAGGGGTTGGTCAGCCCCAGCATTTT

V gene: TRBV5-1
J gene: TRBJ1-1
D gene: TRBD1
CDR3 length: 13
clone size: once
CDR3 protein: CASSLTGRTEAFF
CDR3 DNA: TGCGCCAGCAGCCTGACAGGGAGAACTGAAGCTTTCTTT

V gene: TRBV5-1
J gene: TRBJ1-1
D gene: TRBD1
CDR3 length: 12
clone size: .
CDR3 protein: CASSSQGDEAFF
CDR3 DNA: TGCGCCAGCAGCTCCCAGGGGGATGAAGCTTTCTTT

V gene: TRBV14
J gene: TRBJ2-1
D gene: .
CDR3 length: 12
clone size: .
CDR3 protein: CASSQGRGEQFF
CDR3 DNA: TGTGCCAGCAGCCAAGGGAGAGGTGAGCAGTTCTTC

V gene: TRBV5-5
J gene: TRBJ2-6
D gene: .
CDR3 length: 13
clone size: .
CDR3 protein: CASSAGGANVLTF
CDR3 DNA: TGTGCCAGCAGCGCAGGGGGGGCCAACGTCCTGACTTTC

V gene: TRBV6-4
J gene: TRBJ1-6
D gene: .
CDR3 length: 15
clone size: .
CDR3 protein: CASSDSPQGNSPLHF
CDR3 DNA: TGTGCCAGCAGTGACTCGCCACAGGGCAATTCACCCCTCCACTTT

V gene: TRBV6-5
J gene: TRBJ1-4
D gene: TRBD1
CDR3 length: 14
clone size: .
CDR3 protein: CASSRQGLGEKLFF
CDR3 DNA: TGTGCCAGCAGTCGACAGGGCTTAGGTGAAAAACTGTTTTTT

V gene: TRBV6-1
J gene: TRBJ1-1
D gene: TRBD1
CDR3 length: 14
clone size: .
CDR3 protein: CASSERDLQGVAFF
CDR3 DNA: TGTGCCAGCAGTGAAAGGGACTTACAGGGGGTAGCTTTCTTT

V gene: TRBV7-9
J gene: TRBJ1-3
D gene: .
CDR3 length: 15
clone size: .
CDR3 protein: CASSYLGAGGNTIYF
CDR3 DNA: TGTGCCAGCAGCTACTTGGGGGCTGGTGGAAACACCATATATTTT

V gene: TRBV28
J gene: TRBJ1-4
D gene: TRBD1
CDR3 length: 15
clone size: .
CDR3 protein: CASSLPGQGGEKLFF
CDR3 DNA: TGTGCCAGCAGTTTACCGGGACAGGGTGGCGAAAAACTGTTTTTT

V gene: TRBV11-3
J gene: TRBJ2-3
D gene: TRBD1
CDR3 length: 19
clone size: .
CDR3 protein: CASSRLGGDRGTSTDTQYF
CDR3 DNA: TGTGCCAGCAGTCGCCTTGGGGGCGACAGGGGCACTAGCACAGATACGCAGTATTTT

V gene: TRBV7-3
J gene: TRBJ2-1
D gene: TRBD2
CDR3 length: 14
clone size: few
CDR3 protein: CASSPGGPYNEQFF
CDR3 DNA: TGTGCCAGCAGCCCGGGGGGTCCGTACAATGAGCAGTTCTTC

V gene: TRBV5-1
J gene: TRBJ1-5
D gene: TRBD1
CDR3 length: 14
clone size: .
CDR3 protein: CASSWGTGVQPQHF
CDR3 DNA: TGCGCCAGCAGCTGGGGGACAGGGGTTCAGCCCCAGCATTTT

V gene: TRBV29-1
J gene: TRBJ1-2
D gene: .
CDR3 length: 12
clone size: .
CDR3 protein: CSVDRVSYGYTF
CDR3 DNA: TGCAGCGTTGACAGGGTCAGCTATGGCTACACCTTC

V gene: TRBV7-3
J gene: TRBJ2-3
D gene: TRBD1
CDR3 length: 15
clone size: .
CDR3 protein: CASSSSTGVSDTQYF
CDR3 DNA: TGTGCCAGCAGCTCCTCGACAGGGGTGTCAGATACGCAGTATTTT

V gene: TRBV28
J gene: TRBJ1-4
D gene: .
CDR3 length: 14
clone size: .
CDR3 protein: CASSSASTYEKLFF
CDR3 DNA: TGTGCCAGCAGTTCCGCCTCGACATATGAAAAACTGTTTTTT

V gene: TRBV9
J gene: TRBJ2-2
D gene: .
CDR3 length: 14
clone size: .
CDR3 protein: CASSVTGSGGELFF
CDR3 DNA: TGTGCCAGCAGCGTTACAGGGTCAGGCGGGGAGCTGTTTTTT

V gene: TRBV7-8
J gene: TRBJ2-3
D gene: TRBD1
CDR3 length: 16
clone size: .
CDR3 protein: CASSRADRGLTDTQYF
CDR3 DNA: TGTGCCAGCAGCCGAGCCGACAGGGGTCTCACAGATACGCAGTATTTT

V gene: TRBV18
J gene: TRBJ2-1
D gene: .
CDR3 length: 14
clone size: .
CDR3 protein: CASSPLSGTNEQFF
CDR3 DNA: TGTGCCAGCTCACCCTTGAGCGGAACCAATGAGCAGTTCTTC

V gene: TRBV5-6
J gene: TRBJ2-3
D gene: TRBD1
CDR3 length: 14
clone size: .
CDR3 protein: CASSHGQGTDTQYF
CDR3 DNA: TGTGCCAGCAGCCACGGACAGGGGACAGATACGCAGTATTTT

V gene: TRBV9
J gene: TRBJ2-1
D gene: TRBD2
CDR3 length: 17
clone size: .
CDR3 protein: CASSAYGVASGGAEQFF
CDR3 DNA: TGTGCCAGCAGCGCGTATGGTGTGGCTAGCGGGGGGGCCGAGCAGTTCTTC

V gene: TRBV9
J gene: TRBJ1-4
D gene: TRBD1
CDR3 length: 15
clone size: .
CDR3 protein: CASSPRQGANEKLFF
CDR3 DNA: TGTGCCAGCAGCCCTCGACAGGGGGCTAATGAAAAACTGTTTTTT

V gene: TRBV19
J gene: TRBJ2-3
D gene: TRBD1
CDR3 length: 14
clone size: .
CDR3 protein: CASRDSISTDTQYF
CDR3 DNA: TGTGCCAGTCGGGACAGTATCAGCACAGATACGCAGTATTTT

V gene: TRBV10-3
J gene: TRBJ1-6
D gene: .
CDR3 length: 14
clone size: .
CDR3 protein: CAIRPQGYNSPLHF
CDR3 DNA: TGTGCCATCAGACCACAGGGTTATAATTCACCCCTCCACTTT

V gene: TRBV3-1/TRBV3-2
J gene: TRBJ1-2
D gene: .
CDR3 length: 12
clone size: .
CDR3 protein: CASSQIRLGYTF
CDR3 DNA: TGTGCCAGCAGCCAGATCAGGCTTGGCTACACCTTC

V gene: TRBV28
J gene: TRBJ1-2
D gene: .
CDR3 length: 15
clone size: few
CDR3 protein: CASTVYGGARYGYTF
CDR3 DNA: TGTGCCAGCACAGTTTATGGGGGGGCGCGCTATGGCTACACCTTC

V gene: TRBV5-4
J gene: TRBJ2-1
D gene: .
CDR3 length: 14
clone size: .
CDR3 protein: CASSPEWGLFEQFF
CDR3 DNA: TGTGCCAGCAGCCCCGAATGGGGACTTTTTGAGCAGTTCTTC

V gene: TRBV28
J gene: TRBJ2-3
D gene: .
CDR3 length: 11
clone size: .
CDR3 protein: CASTERDTQYF
CDR3 DNA: TGTGCCAGCACCGAGAGAGATACGCAGTATTTT

V gene: TRBV5-4
J gene: TRBJ2-1
D gene: TRBD2
CDR3 length: 17
clone size: .
CDR3 protein: CASSSSALAGGNNEQFF
CDR3 DNA: TGTGCCAGCAGCTCATCGGCACTAGCGGGGGGCAACAATGAGCAGTTCTTC

V gene: TRBV7-8
J gene: TRBJ1-1
D gene: TRBD1
CDR3 length: 14
clone size: .
CDR3 protein: CASSSGQGHTEAFF
CDR3 DNA: TGTGCCAGCAGCTCAGGACAGGGCCACACTGAAGCTTTCTTT

V gene: TRBV18
J gene: TRBJ1-2
D gene: TRBD1
CDR3 length: 15
clone size: once
CDR3 protein: CASSPRTGRNYGYTF
CDR3 DNA: TGTGCCAGCTCACCACGGACAGGGAGAAACTATGGCTACACCTTC

V gene: TRBV7-9
J gene: TRBJ2-3
D gene: .
CDR3 length: 14
clone size: .
CDR3 protein: CASSPGGLTDTQYF
CDR3 DNA: TGTGCCAGCAGCCCCGGAGGCCTCACAGATACGCAGTATTTT

V gene: TRBV7-8
J gene: TRBJ2-2
D gene: .
CDR3 length: 13
clone size: .
CDR3 protein: CASSFDVAGELFF
CDR3 DNA: TGTGCCAGCAGCTTTGATGTAGCCGGGGAGCTGTTTTTT

V gene: TRBV6-1
J gene: TRBJ2-7
D gene: .
CDR3 length: 16
clone size: .
CDR3 protein: CASSANYRQVPYEQYF
CDR3 DNA: TGTGCCAGCAGTGCCAATTACCGACAGGTCCCCTACGAGCAGTACTTC

V gene: TRBV2
J gene: TRBJ2-3
D gene: TRBD2
CDR3 length: 18
clone size: .
CDR3 protein: CASRRGLAGGSSTDTQYF
CDR3 DNA: TGTGCCAGCAGAAGGGGACTAGCGGGGGGGTCAAGCACAGATACGCAGTATTTT

V gene: TRBV6-5
J gene: TRBJ1-2
D gene: .
CDR3 length: 14
clone size: .
CDR3 protein: CASTNPGTIYGYTF
CDR3 DNA: TGTGCCAGCACGAATCCCGGGACTATCTATGGCTACACCTTC

V gene: TRBV2
J gene: TRBJ1-5
D gene: .
CDR3 length: 16
clone size: .
CDR3 protein: CASSPGQTYSNQPQHF
CDR3 DNA: TGTGCCAGCAGCCCCGGACAGACCTATAGCAATCAGCCCCAGCATTTT

V gene: TRBV7-9
J gene: TRBJ2-5
D gene: TRBD2
CDR3 length: 14
clone size: .
CDR3 protein: CASSPGTTVWTQYF
CDR3 DNA: TGTGCCAGCAGCCCCGGGACTACGGTTTGGACCCAGTACTTC

V gene: TRBV5-6
J gene: TRBJ2-7
D gene: TRBD2
CDR3 length: 15
clone size: .
CDR3 protein: CASSLIPGLAGEQYF
CDR3 DNA: TGTGCCAGCAGCCTCATCCCCGGACTAGCGGGGGAGCAGTACTTC

V gene: TRBV5-4
J gene: TRBJ2-1
D gene: .
CDR3 length: 14
clone size: .
CDR3 protein: CASGRLSEYNEQFF
CDR3 DNA: TGTGCCAGCGGCAGACTATCGGAGTACAATGAGCAGTTCTTC

V gene: TRBV7-8
J gene: TRBJ2-1
D gene: .
CDR3 length: 18
clone size: .
CDR3 protein: CASSLANREWSLYNEQFF
CDR3 DNA: TGTGCCAGCAGCTTAGCGAATAGGGAGTGGTCCCTCTACAATGAGCAGTTCTTC

V gene: TRBV2
J gene: TRBJ2-1
D gene: .
CDR3 length: 12
clone size: .
CDR3 protein: CASTLQGDEQFF
CDR3 DNA: TGTGCCAGCACACTACAGGGCGATGAGCAGTTCTTC